The sequence of this T cell receptor (beta chain) was determined in a study of shared clonotypes between healthy human individuals. Points from the study as a whole: Compared with memory subsets, naive subsets generally had larger estimated richness.

Naive CD8 cells lacked CD45RO, underwent positive selection for CCR7 and left out terminally differentiated effector memory CD45RA+ cells. Trimming removed 2 bases from V and 5 bases from J; junction bases left unmatched: 10. The V gene's germline CDR1 is KGHSH and CDR2 LQKENI. The CDR3 has 16 amino acids. Turning to this clone: The antigen is undetermined.

This table comes from immunoSEQ multiplex PCR, and its TCRdb copy is limited to in-frame clones, with some not included. The table lists roughly 770,000 clones, 96% of them singletons, with over 0.2% in the top ten. The sequenced sample consisted of naive CD8+ T cells sorted from blood. The chain joins TRBV18 to TRBJ2-5; 8 nucleotides align to TRBD1. The receptor was isolated from a man aged 25-40 years in good health. As DNA, the CDR3 is TGTGCCAGCTCACCAAGACCCCGGGACAGGTTGGAGACCCAGTACTTC. It translates to CASSPRPRDRLETQYF.